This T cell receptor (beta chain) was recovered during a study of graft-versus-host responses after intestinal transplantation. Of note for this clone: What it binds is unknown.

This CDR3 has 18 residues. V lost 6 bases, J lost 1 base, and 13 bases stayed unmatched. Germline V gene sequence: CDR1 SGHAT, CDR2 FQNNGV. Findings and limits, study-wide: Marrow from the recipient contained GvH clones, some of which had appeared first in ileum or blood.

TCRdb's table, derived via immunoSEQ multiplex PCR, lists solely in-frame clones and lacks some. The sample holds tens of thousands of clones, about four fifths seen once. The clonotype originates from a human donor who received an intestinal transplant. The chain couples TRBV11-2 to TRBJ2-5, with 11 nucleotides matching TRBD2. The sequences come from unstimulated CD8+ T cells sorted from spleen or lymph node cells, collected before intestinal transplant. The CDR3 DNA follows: TGTGCCAGCAGTTTTAGCGGGAGGGCCGTTATTGGCCAAGAGACCCAGTACTTC. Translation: CASSFSGRAVIGQETQYF.